What follows is one T cell receptor (beta chain) and its context. Its antigen remains unknown. This record comes from a study of cytomegalovirus exposure and HLA in healthy donors. After removal of 2 bases from V and 3 bases from J, the junction contained 6 bases not matched to a gene. This CDR3 is built from 17 residues. CDR1 and CDR2 (germline): MGHRA, YSYEKL. Whole-study results and caveats: Across donors, most TCRs were seen rarely, yet some public ones were widespread. The study flagged roughly 150 TCR beta chains as cytomegalovirus-associated.

Assay: immunoSEQ multiplex PCR; the TCRdb copy retains only in-frame clones and omits some. This repertoire shows 300,000 to 450,000 clones, approximately 90% found once; its top ten account for roughly 0.75%. The chain combines TRBV4-1 with TRBJ1-4; 10 nucleotides agree with TRBD1. Sequencing input: PBMCs. This clonotype was obtained from a woman younger than 30 in good health and CMV-seronegative. The chain's CDR3 is CASSQHRDRGPNEKLFF. The CDR3 nucleotides read TGCGCCAGCAGCCAACATAGGGACAGGGGACCTAATGAAAAACTGTTTTTT.